The present entry profiles one TCR beta chain with its context. Germline values: CDR1 LNHDA, CDR2 SQIVND (reference sequence). The junction had 10 bases not matched to a gene; V was cut back by 10 bases and J by 5 bases. This CDR3 is 14 amino acids long. This sample was taken from a study of blood T cell repertoires in COVID-19. The overall study: The cDNA or gDNA used as material had been derived from T cells, B-cell-depleted T cells, or PBMCs.

Per the original methods: Estimated nucleated cell counts came from reference gene primer amplification. Assay used: immunoSEQ multiplex PCR; TCRdb lists only in-frame clones, some missing. V and J calls and clone size are as listed in that table; D and trimming were resolved from the DNA. The sample carries 150,000 to 180,000 clones, just under 85% recorded once. Sequences were obtained from peripheral blood. The source of this sequence is a woman in her fifties or sixties with acute or convalescent COVID-19. This chain links TRBV19 with TRBJ2-2, with TRBD1 matching over 7 bases. The CDR3 DNA reads as TGTGCCACCGCGGACAGGCTCGGGACCGGGGAGCTGTTTTTT. It translates to CATADRLGTGELFF. The variable domain in full, with the rest retrieved from reference TRBV19 and TRBJ2-2, is DGGITQSPKYLFRKEGQNVTLSCEQNLNHDAMYWYRQDPGQGLRLIYYSQIVNDFQKGDIAEGYSVSREKKESFPLTVTSAQKNPTAFYLCATADRLGTGELFFGEGSRLTVL.